This T cell receptor beta chain was documented in a study of blood T cell repertoires in COVID-19. Study at large: Whether acute or convalescent, the COVID-19 samples came from the United States, Italy and Spain. PBMCs, B-cell-depleted T cells, or T cells provided the cDNA or gDNA that made up the material.

Sequenced by immunoSEQ multiplex PCR; TCRdb stores in-frame clones only, minus some. This sample has 200,000 to 250,000 clones, with about 87% found just once. V lost 3 bases, J lost 1 base, and 6 bases stayed unmatched. CDR3 length equals 15 residues. Germline V gives CDR1 SGHNT, CDR2 YYREEE (reference sequence). Material for sequencing was peripheral blood. The chain couples TRBV5-4 to TRBJ1-1; 7 nucleotides line up with TRBD1. This clonotype originated in a man aged 30 to 39 with COVID-19, enrolled during active disease. The CDR3 DNA sequence: TGTGCCAGCAGCTATCTCGGGACAGCGAACACTGAAGCTTTCTTT. As protein: CASSYLGTANTEAFF.